Shown below are 18 T cell receptor beta chains from a single sample sequenced in a study of radiotherapy plus CTLA-4 blockade in lung cancer. Sequencing used immunoSEQ multiplex PCR; TCRdb keeps in-frame clones, though not all of them. This repertoire shows around 91,000 clones, just over 85% found once; its top ten account for 4% to 6%. Specimen: peripheral blood, collected from a patient treated with radiotherapy plus ipilimumab. These receptor sequences come from a human donor with non-small cell lung cancer that progressed on radiotherapy plus ipilimumab.

In DNA, the CDR3 is TGTGCCAGCAGTCCGAAGGGGGCCTACACAGATACGCAGTATTTT. It translates to CASSPKGAYTDTQYF. The gene calls are TRBV7-3 and TRBJ2-3; 7 nucleotides agree with TRBD1. The CDR3 loop spans 15 amino acids. V was pared by 6 bases and J by 2 bases, with 8 bases of the junction left unmatched. Germline values: CDR1 SGHTA, CDR2 FQGTGA. Using reference TRBV7-3 and TRBJ2-3 for the parts outside the CDR3, the full variable domain is GAGVSQTPSNKVTEKGKYVELRCDPISGHTALYWYRQSLGQGPEFLIYFQGTGAADDSGLPNDRFFAVRPEGSVSTLKIQRTERGDSAVYLCASSPKGAYTDTQYFGPGTRLTVL.

The chain combines TRBV30 with TRBJ1-1; D unresolved. Trimming pared 2 bases from V and 5 bases from J, leaving 3 bases between. Germline V gives CDR1 GTSNPN, CDR2 SVGIG (reference sequence). The CDR3 length is 10 residues. CDR3 nucleotide sequence: TGTGCCTGGAGTAGAACTGAAGCTTTCTTT. It specifies CAWSRTEAFF.

The gene calls are TRBV18 and TRBJ1-2; D remains unclear. Per germline, CDR1 KGHSH and CDR2 LQKENI. This CDR3 has 11 residues. Trimming took off 6 bases at V and 6 bases at J, with 8 bases between the two ends. This CDR3 is CASSRGDGYTF. The CDR3 DNA follows: TGTGCCAGCTCCCGCGGTGATGGCTACACCTTC.

The chain uses TRBV5-1 and TRBJ2-7, with D possibly matching TRBD2 (6 bases). This CDR3 is 13 amino acids long. Between the trimmed V and J ends, which lost 7 bases and 13 bases, there was a span of 24 bases. CDR1 is SGHRS, CDR2 YFSETQ, per germline. The CDR3 loop reads CASSRELQQEVYF. In DNA, the CDR3 is TGCGCCAGCTCGCGGGAATTACAACAAGAGGTCTACTTC.

The chain couples TRBV2 to TRBJ2-7; 7 nucleotides line up with TRBD1. The trim removed 6 bases at V and 5 bases at J, leaving 13 bases unmatched. This CDR3 is 15 amino acids long. Germline V lookup: CDR1 SNHLY, CDR2 FYNNEI. CDR3 nucleotide sequence: TGTGCCAGCAGAGAGGGGACAGCAATTACGGACGAGCAGTACTTC. Protein sequence: CASREGTAITDEQYF.

The genes are TRBV9 and TRBJ1-1; 8 nucleotides align to TRBD1. V lost 0 bases to trimming and J lost 6 bases; unmatched junction nucleotides: 4. Germline V lookup: CDR1 SGDLS, CDR2 YYNGEE. This CDR3 has 14 residues. Here the CDR3 DNA reads TGTGCCAGCAGCGTAGGGGGACAGGCGGCTGAAGCTTTCTTT. Translated, it gives CASSVGGQAAEAFF.

The chain combines TRBV29-1 with TRBJ1-1; weak D call: TRBD1 (5 bases). The germline V gene has CDR1 SQVTM and CDR2 ANQGSEA. V was shortened by 7 bases and J by 2 bases, with 14 bases between the two germline ends. The CDR3 totals 13 residues. CDR3 loop: CSALTDVNTEAFF. The CDR3 DNA sequence: TGCAGCGCCTTGACAGACGTTAACACTGAAGCTTTCTTT.

The CDR3 protein is CASSEAGLASHTGELFF. CDR3 sequence (DNA): TGTGCCAGCAGTGAAGCGGGACTAGCGTCTCACACCGGGGAGCTGTTTTTT. This rearrangement joins TRBV2 to TRBJ2-2; 10 positions match TRBD2. CDR3 length: 17 residues. The J segment lost 3 bases and the V segment lost 0 bases, leaving 4 bases of the junction unmatched. Looked up from germline, CDR1 is SNHLY and CDR2 is FYNNEI.

The chain joins TRBV10-2 to TRBJ2-3, with D perhaps assigned TRBD1 or TRBD2 (5 bases each). Germline values: CDR1 WSHSY, CDR2 SAAADI. V lost 4 bases, J lost 10 bases, and 18 bases lay in between. This CDR3 is 14 amino acids long. CDR3 sequence: CASSGTAWDGSQYF. The CDR3 region has the DNA TGCGCCAGCAGTGGGACCGCTTGGGACGGTTCGCAGTATTTT.

The V and J genes are TRBV20-1 and TRBJ2-5; D unresolved. The CDR3 extends over 11 amino acids. The germline V gene encodes CDR1 DFQATT and CDR2 SNEGSKA (reference sequence). Trimming removed 7 bases at V and 5 bases at J, with 11 bases between. The CDR3 DNA reads TGCAGTGGTGTCTTCCGGGAGACCCAGTACTTC. It yields the protein CSGVFRETQYF.

The rearrangement links TRBV28 to TRBJ1-2, with D possibly TRBD1 on 6 matching bases. V was pared by 10 bases and J by 2 bases, with 14 bases between. This CDR3 is 13 amino acids long. Germline values: CDR1 MDHEN, CDR2 SYDVKM. DNA for the CDR3: TGTGCCACCGATACAGGGCCCAACTATGGCTACACCTTC. It codes for CATDTGPNYGYTF.

This clone was picked up a small number of times. The chain employs TRBV11-2 and TRBJ2-2, with D uncertain. CDR1 and CDR2 (germline): SGHAT, FQNNGV. CDR3 size: 15 residues. V lost 5 bases, J lost 0 bases, and 10 bases lay in between. The CDR3 here is CASSTGPSNTGELFF. The CDR3 DNA is TGTGCCAGCAGCACCGGACCGTCGAACACCGGGGAGCTGTTTTTT.

This chain's CDR3 is CASSFGQGWTEAFF. The CDR3 nucleotides are TGCGCCAGCAGCTTTGGACAGGGATGGACTGAAGCTTTCTTT. V usage is TRBV5-1 and J usage is TRBJ1-1, with 8 nucleotides matching TRBD1. V lost 2 bases, J lost 5 bases, and 5 bases stayed unmatched. Looked up from germline, CDR1 is SGHRS and CDR2 is YFSETQ. This CDR3 spans 14 amino acids. Based on the CDR3 plus reference TRBV5-1 and TRBJ1-1, the full variable domain is KAGVTQTPRYLIKTRGQQVTLSCSPISGHRSVSWYQQTPGQGLQFLFEYFSETQRNKGNFPGRFSGRQFSNSRSEMNVSTLELGDSALYLCASSFGQGWTEAFFGQGTRLTVV.

V gene TRBV30 combines with J gene TRBJ1-1; D is possibly TRBD1 (5 bases). The CDR3 consists of 11 residues. Germline V gene sequence: CDR1 GTSNPN, CDR2 SVGIG (reference sequence). The CDR3 DNA follows: TGTGTGGAGGGGCGGAACACTGAAGCTTTCTTT. Protein sequence: CVEGRNTEAFF.

The rearrangement links TRBV6-5 to TRBJ2-7, with D unclear. In germline, CDR1 is MNHEY, CDR2 SVGAGI. CDR3 length: 13 amino acids. Trimming cost V 5 bases and J 6 bases, with 14 bases left between them. CDR3 sequence reads: CASSEVLGTEQYF. The CDR3 region has the DNA TGTGCCAGCAGTGAGGTGTTAGGTACCGAGCAGTACTTC.

V is TRBV30 and J is TRBJ2-5; 12 nucleotides align to TRBD2. The V and J ends lost 0 bases and 4 bases, in that order; junction bases with no gene match: 3. There are 15 residues in the CDR3. The V gene's germline CDR1 is GTSNPN and CDR2 SVGIG (reference sequence). Here the CDR3 DNA reads TGTGCCTGGAGTGTCCTAGCGGGAGGGCCAGAGACCCAGTACTTC. This translates into CAWSVLAGGPETQYF.

The chain joins TRBV7-9 to TRBJ1-4; no clear D gene. V lost 5 bases and J 1 base, leaving 8 bases between the germline ends. Looked up from germline, CDR1 is SEHNR and CDR2 is FQNEAQ (reference sequence). The CDR3 extends over 14 amino acids. The DNA for the CDR3 is TGTGCCAGCAGCGTAGGGTTAACTAATGAAAAACTGTTTTTT. It specifies CASSVGLTNEKLFF.

CDR3: CASRQTGAWTGELFF. The CDR3 nucleotides are TGTGCCAGCAGACAGACAGGGGCTTGGACCGGGGAGCTGTTTTTT. This chain joins TRBV6-6 and TRBJ2-2, with TRBD1 identical over 8 bases. This CDR3 is built from 15 residues. Germline V lookup: CDR1 MNHNY, CDR2 SVGAGI (reference sequence). The J segment lost 5 bases and the V segment lost 6 bases, leaving 8 bases of the junction unmatched.